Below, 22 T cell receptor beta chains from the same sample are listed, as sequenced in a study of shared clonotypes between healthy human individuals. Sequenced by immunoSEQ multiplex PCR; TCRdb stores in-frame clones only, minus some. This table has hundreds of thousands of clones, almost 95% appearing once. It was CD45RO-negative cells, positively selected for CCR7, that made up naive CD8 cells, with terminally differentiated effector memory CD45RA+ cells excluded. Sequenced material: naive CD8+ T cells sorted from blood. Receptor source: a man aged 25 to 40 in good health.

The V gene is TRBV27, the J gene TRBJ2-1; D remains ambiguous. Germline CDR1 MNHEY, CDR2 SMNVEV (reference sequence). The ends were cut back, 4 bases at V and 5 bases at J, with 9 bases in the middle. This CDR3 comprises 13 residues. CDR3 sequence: CASSSHLDNEQFF. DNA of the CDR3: TGTGCCAGCAGTTCCCACCTGGACAATGAGCAGTTCTTC.

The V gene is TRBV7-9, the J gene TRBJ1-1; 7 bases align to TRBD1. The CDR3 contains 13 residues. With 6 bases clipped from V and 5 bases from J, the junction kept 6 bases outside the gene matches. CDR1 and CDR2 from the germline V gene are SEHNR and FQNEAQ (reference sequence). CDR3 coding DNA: TGTGCCAGCAGTTTAACAGGGGAAACTGAAGCTTTCTTT. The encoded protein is CASSLTGETEAFF.

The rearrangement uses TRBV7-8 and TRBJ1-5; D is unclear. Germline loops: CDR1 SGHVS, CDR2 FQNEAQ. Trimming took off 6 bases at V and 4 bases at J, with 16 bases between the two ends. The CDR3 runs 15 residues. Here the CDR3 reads CASSNRWFWNQPQHF. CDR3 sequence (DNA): TGTGCCAGCAGTAACAGATGGTTCTGGAATCAGCCCCAGCATTTT.

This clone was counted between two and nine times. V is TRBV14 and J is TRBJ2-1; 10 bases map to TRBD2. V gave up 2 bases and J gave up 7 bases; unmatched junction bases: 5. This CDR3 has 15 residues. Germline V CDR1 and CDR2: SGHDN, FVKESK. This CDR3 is CASSQLTSGFNEQFF. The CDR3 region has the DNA TGTGCCAGCAGCCAACTGACTAGCGGGTTTAATGAGCAGTTCTTC.

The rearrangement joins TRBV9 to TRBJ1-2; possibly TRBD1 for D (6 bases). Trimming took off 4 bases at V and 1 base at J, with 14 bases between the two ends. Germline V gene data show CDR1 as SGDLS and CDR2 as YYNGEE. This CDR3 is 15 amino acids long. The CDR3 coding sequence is TGTGCCAGCAGCCTTTCTGACAGGTTTAACTATGGCTACACCTTC. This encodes CASSLSDRFNYGYTF.

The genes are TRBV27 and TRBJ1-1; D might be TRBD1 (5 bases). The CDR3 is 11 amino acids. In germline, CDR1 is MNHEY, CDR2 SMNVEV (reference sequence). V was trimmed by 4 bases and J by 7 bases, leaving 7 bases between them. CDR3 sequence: CASSWGGEAFF. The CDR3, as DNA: TGTGCCAGCAGTTGGGGGGGTGAAGCTTTCTTT.

The CDR3, as DNA: TGTGCCAGCAGTTTCGGGACAGGGCCTTTGGAGACCCAGTACTTC. This translates into CASSFGTGPLETQYF. The chain carries TRBV27 and TRBJ2-5; 9 bases are shared with TRBD1. CDR3 size: 15 residues. V was pared by 3 bases and J by 5 bases, with 7 bases of the junction left unmatched. Germline V gene data show CDR1 as MNHEY and CDR2 as SMNVEV (reference sequence).

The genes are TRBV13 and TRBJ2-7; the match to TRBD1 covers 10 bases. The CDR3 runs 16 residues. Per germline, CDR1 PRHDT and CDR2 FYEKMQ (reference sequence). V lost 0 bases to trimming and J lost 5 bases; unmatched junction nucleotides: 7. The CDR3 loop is CASSLGGQGNIDEQYF. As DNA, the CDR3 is TGTGCCAGCAGCTTAGGGGGACAGGGGAACATCGACGAGCAGTACTTC.

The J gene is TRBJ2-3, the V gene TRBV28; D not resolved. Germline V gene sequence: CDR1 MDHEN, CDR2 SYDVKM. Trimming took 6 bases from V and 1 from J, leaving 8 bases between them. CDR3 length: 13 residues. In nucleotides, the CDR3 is TGTGCCAGCAGGGTTAGGGGCACAGATACGCAGTATTTT. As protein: CASRVRGTDTQYF. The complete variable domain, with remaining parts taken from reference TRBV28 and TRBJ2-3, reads DVKVTQSSRYLVKRTGEKVFLECVQDMDHENMFWYRQDPGLGLRLIYFSYDVKMKEKGDIPEGYSVSREKKERFSLILESASTNQTSMYLCASRVRGTDTQYFGPGTRLTVL.

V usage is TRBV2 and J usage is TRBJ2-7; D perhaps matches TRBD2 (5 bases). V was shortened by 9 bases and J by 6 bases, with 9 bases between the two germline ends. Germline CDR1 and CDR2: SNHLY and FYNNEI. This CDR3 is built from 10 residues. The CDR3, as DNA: TGTGCCAGTGAGGGCCCCGAGCAGTACTTC. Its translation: CASEGPEQYF.

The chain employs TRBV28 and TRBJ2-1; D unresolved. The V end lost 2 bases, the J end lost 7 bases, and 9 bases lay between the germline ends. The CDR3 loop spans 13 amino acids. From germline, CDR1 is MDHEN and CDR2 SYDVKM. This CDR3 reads CASSLPDGNEQFF. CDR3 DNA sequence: TGTGCCAGCAGTTTACCTGACGGTAATGAGCAGTTCTTC.

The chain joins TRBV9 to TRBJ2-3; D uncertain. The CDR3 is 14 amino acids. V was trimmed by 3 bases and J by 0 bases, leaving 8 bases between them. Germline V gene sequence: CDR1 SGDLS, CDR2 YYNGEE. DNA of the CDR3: TGTGCCAGCAGCGCCGACGGAAGCACAGATACGCAGTATTTT. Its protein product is CASSADGSTDTQYF.

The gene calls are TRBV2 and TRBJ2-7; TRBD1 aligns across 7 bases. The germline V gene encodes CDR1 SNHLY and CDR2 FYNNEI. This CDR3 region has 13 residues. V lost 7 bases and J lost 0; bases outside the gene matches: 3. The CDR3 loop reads CASTWTGSYEQYF. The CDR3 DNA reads TGTGCCAGCACCTGGACAGGCTCCTACGAGCAGTACTTC.

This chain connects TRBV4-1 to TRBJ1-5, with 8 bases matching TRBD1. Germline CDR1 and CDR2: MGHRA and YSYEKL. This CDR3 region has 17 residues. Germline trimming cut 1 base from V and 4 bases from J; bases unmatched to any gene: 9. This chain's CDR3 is CASSQGDWTGTNQPQHF. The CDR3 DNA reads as TGCGCCAGCAGCCAAGGCGACTGGACAGGGACTAATCAGCCCCAGCATTTT.

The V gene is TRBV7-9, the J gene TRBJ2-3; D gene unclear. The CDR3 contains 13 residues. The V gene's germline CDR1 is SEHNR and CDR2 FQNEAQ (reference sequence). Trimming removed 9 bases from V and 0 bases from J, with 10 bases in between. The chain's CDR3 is CASAETSTDTQYF. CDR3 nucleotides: TGTGCCAGTGCGGAGACTAGCACAGATACGCAGTATTTT.

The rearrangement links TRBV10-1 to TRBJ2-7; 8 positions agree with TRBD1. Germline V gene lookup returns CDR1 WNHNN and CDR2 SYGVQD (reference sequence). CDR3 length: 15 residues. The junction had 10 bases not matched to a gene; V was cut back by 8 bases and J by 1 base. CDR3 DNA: TGCGCCAGCCCGGGGGACCGGGACAGGTCCTACGAGCAGTACTTC. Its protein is CASPGDRDRSYEQYF.

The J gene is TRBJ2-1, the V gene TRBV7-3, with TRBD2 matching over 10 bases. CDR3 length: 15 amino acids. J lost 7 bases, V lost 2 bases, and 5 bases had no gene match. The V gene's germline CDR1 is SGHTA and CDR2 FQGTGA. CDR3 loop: CASSLGPGLANEQFF. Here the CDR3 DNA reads TGTGCCAGCAGCTTAGGGCCGGGACTAGCGAATGAGCAGTTCTTC.

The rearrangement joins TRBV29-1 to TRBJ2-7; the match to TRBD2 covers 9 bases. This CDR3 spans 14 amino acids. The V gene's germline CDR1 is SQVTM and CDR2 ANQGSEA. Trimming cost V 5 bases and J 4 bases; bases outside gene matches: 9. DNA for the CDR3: TGCAGCGTTACCCCTAGCGGGAATGGATACGAGCAGTACTTC. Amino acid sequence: CSVTPSGNGYEQYF.

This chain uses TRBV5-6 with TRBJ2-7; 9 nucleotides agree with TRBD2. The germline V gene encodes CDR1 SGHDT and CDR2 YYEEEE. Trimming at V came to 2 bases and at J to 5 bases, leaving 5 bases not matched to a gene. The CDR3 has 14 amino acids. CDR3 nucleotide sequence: TGTGCCAGCAGCTTTTGGGGACTAGCCGACGAGCAGTACTTC. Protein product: CASSFWGLADEQYF.

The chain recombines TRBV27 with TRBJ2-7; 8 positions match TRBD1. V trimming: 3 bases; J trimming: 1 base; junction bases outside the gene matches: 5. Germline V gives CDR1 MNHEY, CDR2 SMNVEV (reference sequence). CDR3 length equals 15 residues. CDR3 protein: CASSFVGQGSYEQYF. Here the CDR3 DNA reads TGTGCCAGCAGTTTTGTAGGACAGGGATCCTACGAGCAGTACTTC.

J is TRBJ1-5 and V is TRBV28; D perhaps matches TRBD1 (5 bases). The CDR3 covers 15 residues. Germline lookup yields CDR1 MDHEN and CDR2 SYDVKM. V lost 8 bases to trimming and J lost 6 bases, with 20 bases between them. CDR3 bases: TGTGCCAGCTGGGGGGACGACCGTTCGAGTCAGCCCCAGCATTTT. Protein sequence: CASWGDDRSSQPQHF.

The CDR3 protein is CASSDGGVTEAFF. For the CDR3, the DNA is TGTGCCAGCAGTGATGGTGGGGTCACTGAAGCTTTCTTT. J is TRBJ1-1 and V is TRBV6-1; no definite D call. Germline V lookup: CDR1 MNHNS, CDR2 SASEGT. The CDR3 extends over 13 amino acids. Trimming stripped 3 bases from V and 4 bases from J, with 9 bases between.